Listed below are T cell receptor beta chains from one sample, sequenced in a study of blood T cells in healthy people across ages. TCRdb itself ran the 5' RACE reads through MiXCR, one entry per CDR3 protein. The top ten hold about a quarter of the sample, which has 800,000 or so distinct CDR3 sequences, under 80% seen once. Specimen: blood. The origin of the receptors is a man under 40 in good health. Each CDR3 is given with its conserved first and last residue. Some rows have no size entry. The others give once, few or many, or a class for an expanded clone.

v_gene	j_gene	len	abundance	CDR3aa
TRBV5-1	TRBJ2-5	14	-	CASSFQGGLEEQYF
TRBV6-5	TRBJ2-5	12	once	CASFGVQETQYF
TRBV7-9	TRBJ2-1	13	-	CASSFGVSDEQFF
TRBV7-3	-	15	-	CASSLVQASRETQYF
TRBV20-1	-	11	-	CSSGGAYEQYF
TRBV4-3	TRBJ2-7	14	few	CASSRDRSSYEQYF
TRBV2	TRBJ1-2	11	-	CARTGGDGYTF
TRBV4-1	TRBJ2-7	15	-	CASSQDPRQTYEQYF
TRBV29-1	TRBJ2-7	16	-	CSVEDPGDRATYEQYF
TRBV29-1	TRBJ2-1	13	-	CSGEGGDYNEQFF
TRBV6-2/TRBV6-3	TRBJ2-3	14	-	CASSYLGAGDTQYF
TRBV9	TRBJ2-3	16	-	CASSVATAGGEDTQYF
TRBV7-9	TRBJ2-7	15	-	CASSLVPGQSYEQYF
TRBV14	TRBJ2-2	17	-	CASSHSGGPTNTGELFF
TRBV29-1	TRBJ2-3	16	few	CSVVGLPGPPAGTQYF
TRBV6-6	TRBJ2-3	17	-	CASSYSARGGNTDTQYF
TRBV20-1	TRBJ2-3	11	-	CSAGETDTQYF
TRBV5-6	TRBJ2-3	16	-	CASSYMSGGALSTQYF
TRBV20-1	TRBJ1-1	16	-	CSASSTGRPLNTEAFF
TRBV7-3	TRBJ1-6	14	-	CASSLSDTDAPLHF
TRBV9	TRBJ2-7	15	-	CASSVGSGISYEQYF
TRBV10-2	TRBJ2-3	18	-	CASSPGTSGGAVTDTQYF
TRBV25-1	-	14	-	CASSELDFQETQYF
TRBV4-3	TRBJ2-3	15	-	CASSQGIAPTDTQYF
TRBV6-1	TRBJ2-7	14	-	CASSEVGTGYEQYF
TRBV2	TRBJ1-4	13	-	CATDQGSNEKLFF
TRBV15	TRBJ2-7	15	few	CATSRDSGSLYEQYF
TRBV10-2	TRBJ2-1	14	few	CASSEGRAYNEQFF
TRBV20-1	TRBJ2-3	12	-	CSAKWSTDTQYF
TRBV28	TRBJ1-5	14	-	CASSLIQLNQPQHF
TRBV9	TRBJ2-6	15	-	CASSVDRVWANVLTF
TRBV27	TRBJ2-7	13	-	CASSVRPTYEQYF
TRBV7-3	TRBJ2-1	15	-	CASSLYGGCDNEQFF
TRBV4-1	TRBJ2-1	16	-	CASSPLEPTKGNEQFF
TRBV7-2	TRBJ2-1	15	-	CASSPQARLYNEQFF
TRBV10-3	TRBJ1-2	13	-	CATQGAHDYGYTF
TRBV28	TRBJ2-7	16	-	CASSLRGQGAAYEQYF
TRBV18	TRBJ2-7	16	-	CASSPRATGKVYEQYF
TRBV7-2	TRBJ2-3	17	-	CASSFKTSGGVGDTQYF
TRBV7-3	TRBJ1-6	14	-	CASSAQHRDSPLHF
TRBV4-3	TRBJ1-5	14	-	CASSQDEGNQPQHF
TRBV29-1	TRBJ2-7	14	-	CSAEQQRSSYEQYF
TRBV4-2	TRBJ2-7	17	-	CASSQEKSAGVVYEQYF
TRBV4-2	TRBJ2-5	18	-	CASSQVALTSGGGETQYF
TRBV15	TRBJ1-1	14	-	CATSRGGLETEAFF
TRBV6-5	TRBJ2-7	15	-	CASGPNRVRVGEQYF
TRBV29-1	TRBJ2-2	15	once	CSVYGTSGYTGELFF
TRBV20-1	-	11	-	CSPNLIGTQFF
TRBV5-1	TRBJ2-7	14	few	CASAPSVSSYEQYF
TRBV7-9	TRBJ2-1	14	-	CASSAGGKRYEQFF
TRBV6-1	TRBJ1-5	13	-	CASSGQVNQPQHF
TRBV29-1	TRBJ2-1	14	few	CSVESLSSYNEQFF